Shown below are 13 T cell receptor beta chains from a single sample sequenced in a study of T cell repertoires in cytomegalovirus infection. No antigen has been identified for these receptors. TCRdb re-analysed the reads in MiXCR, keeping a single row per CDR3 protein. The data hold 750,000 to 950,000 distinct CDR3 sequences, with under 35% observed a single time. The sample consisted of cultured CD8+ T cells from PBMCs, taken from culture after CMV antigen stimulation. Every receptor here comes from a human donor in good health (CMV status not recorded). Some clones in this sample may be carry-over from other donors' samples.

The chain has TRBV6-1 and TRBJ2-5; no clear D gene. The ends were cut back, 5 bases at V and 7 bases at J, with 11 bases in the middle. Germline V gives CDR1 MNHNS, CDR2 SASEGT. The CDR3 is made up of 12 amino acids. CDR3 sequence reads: CASSLDRGTQYF. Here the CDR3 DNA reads TGTGCCAGCAGTCTGGACCGAGGGACCCAGTACTTC.

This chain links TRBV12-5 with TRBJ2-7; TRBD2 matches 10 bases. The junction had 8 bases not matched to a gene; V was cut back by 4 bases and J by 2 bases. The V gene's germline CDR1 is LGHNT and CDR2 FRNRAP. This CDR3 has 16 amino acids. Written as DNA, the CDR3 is TGTGCTAGTGGTTCGACCGGGACTAGCGTCCCCTACGAGCAGTACTTC. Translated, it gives CASGSTGTSVPYEQYF.

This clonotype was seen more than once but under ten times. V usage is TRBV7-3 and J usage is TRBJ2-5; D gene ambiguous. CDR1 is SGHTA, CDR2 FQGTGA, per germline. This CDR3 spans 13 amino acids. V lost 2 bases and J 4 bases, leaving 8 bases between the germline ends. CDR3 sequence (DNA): TGTGCCAGCAGCTTACTACCAGGAGAGACCCAGTACTTC. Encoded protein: CASSLLPGETQYF.

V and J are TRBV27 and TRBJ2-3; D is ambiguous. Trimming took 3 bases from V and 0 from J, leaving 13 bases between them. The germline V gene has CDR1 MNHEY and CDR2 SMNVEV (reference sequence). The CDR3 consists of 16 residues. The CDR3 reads CASSLSRAASTDTQYF. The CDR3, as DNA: TGTGCCAGCAGTTTGAGTAGGGCGGCTAGCACAGATACGCAGTATTTT.

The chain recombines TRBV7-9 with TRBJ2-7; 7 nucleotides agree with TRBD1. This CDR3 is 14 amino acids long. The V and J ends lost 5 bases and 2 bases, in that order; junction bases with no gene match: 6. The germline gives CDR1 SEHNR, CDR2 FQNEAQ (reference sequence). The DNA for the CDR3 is TGTGCCAGCAGCCATGGGACAGCACCCTACGAGCAGTACGTC. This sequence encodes CASSHGTAPYEQYV.

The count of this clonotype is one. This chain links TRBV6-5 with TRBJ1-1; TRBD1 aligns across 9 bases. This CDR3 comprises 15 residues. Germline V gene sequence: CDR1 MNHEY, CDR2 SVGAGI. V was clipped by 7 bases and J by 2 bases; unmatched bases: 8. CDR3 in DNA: TGTGCCAGCACCGTACAGGGGGCGTTTAACACTGAAGCTTTCTTT. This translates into CASTVQGAFNTEAFF.

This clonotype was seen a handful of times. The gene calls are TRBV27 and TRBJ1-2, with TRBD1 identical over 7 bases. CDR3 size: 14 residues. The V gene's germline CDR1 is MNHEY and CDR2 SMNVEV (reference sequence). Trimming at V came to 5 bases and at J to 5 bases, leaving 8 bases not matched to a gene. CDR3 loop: CASSPQGQSYGYTF. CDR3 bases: TGTGCCAGCAGTCCCCAGGGACAGTCATATGGCTACACCTTC.

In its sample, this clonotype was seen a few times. CDR3 DNA: TGCGCCAGCAGCCAAGCCCCCGGGGGAAATCAGCCCCAGCATTTT. As protein: CASSQAPGGNQPQHF. The chain joins TRBV4-1 to TRBJ1-5, with D tentatively TRBD1 (5 bases). This CDR3 spans 15 amino acids. Germline CDR1 and CDR2: MGHRA and YSYEKL. V was trimmed by 1 base and J by 4 bases, leaving 11 bases between them.

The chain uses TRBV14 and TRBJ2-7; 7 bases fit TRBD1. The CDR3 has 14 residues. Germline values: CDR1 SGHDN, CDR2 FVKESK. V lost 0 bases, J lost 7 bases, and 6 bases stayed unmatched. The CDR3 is CASSQDEQGWEQYF. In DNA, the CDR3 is TGTGCCAGCAGCCAAGATGAACAGGGGTGGGAGCAGTACTTC.

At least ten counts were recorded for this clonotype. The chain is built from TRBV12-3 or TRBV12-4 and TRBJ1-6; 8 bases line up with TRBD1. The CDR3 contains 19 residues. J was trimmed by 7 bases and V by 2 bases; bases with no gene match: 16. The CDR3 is CASSLYFDIGQGRNSPLHF. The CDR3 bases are TGTGCCAGCAGTTTATACTTTGACATCGGACAGGGAAGAAATTCACCCCTCCACTTT.

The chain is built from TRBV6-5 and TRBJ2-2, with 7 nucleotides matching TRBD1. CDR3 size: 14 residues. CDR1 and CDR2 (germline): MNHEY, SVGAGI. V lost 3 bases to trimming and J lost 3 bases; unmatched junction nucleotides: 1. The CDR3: CASSYTGDTGELFF. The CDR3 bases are TGTGCCAGCAGTTATACAGGGGACACCGGGGAGCTGTTTTTT.

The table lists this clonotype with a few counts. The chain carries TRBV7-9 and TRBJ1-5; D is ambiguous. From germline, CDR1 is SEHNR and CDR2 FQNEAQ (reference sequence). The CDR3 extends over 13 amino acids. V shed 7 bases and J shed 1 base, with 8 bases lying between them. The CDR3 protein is CASTQGSNQPQHF. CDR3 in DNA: TGTGCCAGCACCCAAGGGAGCAATCAGCCCCAGCATTTT.

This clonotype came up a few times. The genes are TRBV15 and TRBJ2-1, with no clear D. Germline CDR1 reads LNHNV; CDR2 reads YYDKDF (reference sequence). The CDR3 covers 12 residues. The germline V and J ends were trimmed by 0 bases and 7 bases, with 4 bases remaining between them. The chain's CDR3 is CATSRDVNEQFF. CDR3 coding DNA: TGTGCCACCAGCAGAGATGTGAATGAGCAGTTCTTC.